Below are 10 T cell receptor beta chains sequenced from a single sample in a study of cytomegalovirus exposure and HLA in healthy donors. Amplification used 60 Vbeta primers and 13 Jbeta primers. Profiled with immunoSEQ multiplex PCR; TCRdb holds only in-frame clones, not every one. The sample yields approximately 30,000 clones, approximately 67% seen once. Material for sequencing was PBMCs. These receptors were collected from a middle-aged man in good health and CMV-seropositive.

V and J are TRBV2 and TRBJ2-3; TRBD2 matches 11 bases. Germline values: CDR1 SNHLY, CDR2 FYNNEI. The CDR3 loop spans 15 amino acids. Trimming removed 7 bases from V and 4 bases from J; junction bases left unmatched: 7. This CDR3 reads CASIRELAGADTQYF. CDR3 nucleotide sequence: TGTGCCAGCATTAGGGAACTAGCGGGGGCAGATACGCAGTATTTT.

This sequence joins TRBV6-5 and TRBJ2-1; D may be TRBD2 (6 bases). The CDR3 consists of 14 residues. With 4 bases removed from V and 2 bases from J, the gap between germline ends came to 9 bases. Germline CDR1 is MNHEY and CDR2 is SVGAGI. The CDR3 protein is CASSFGGAYNEQFF. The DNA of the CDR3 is TGTGCCAGCAGTTTTGGCGGGGCCTACAATGAGCAGTTCTTC.

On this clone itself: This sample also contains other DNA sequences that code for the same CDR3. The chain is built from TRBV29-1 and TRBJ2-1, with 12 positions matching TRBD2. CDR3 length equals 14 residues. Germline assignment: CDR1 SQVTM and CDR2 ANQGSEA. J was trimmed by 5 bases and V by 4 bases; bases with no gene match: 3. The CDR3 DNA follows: TGCAGCGTTGCTCTAGCGGGGGGGCACAATGAGCAGTTCTTC. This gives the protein CSVALAGGHNEQFF.

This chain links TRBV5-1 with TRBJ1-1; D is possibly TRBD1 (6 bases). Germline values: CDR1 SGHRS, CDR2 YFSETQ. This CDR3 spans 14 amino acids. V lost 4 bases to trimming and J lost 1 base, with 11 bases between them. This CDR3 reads CASSNGQPNTEAFF. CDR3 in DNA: TGCGCCAGCAGCAACGGACAGCCGAACACTGAAGCTTTCTTT. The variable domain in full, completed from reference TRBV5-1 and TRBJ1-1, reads KAGVTQTPRYLIKTRGQQVTLSCSPISGHRSVSWYQQTPGQGLQFLFEYFSETQRNKGNFPGRFSGRQFSNSRSEMNVSTLELGDSALYLCASSNGQPNTEAFFGQGTRLTVV.

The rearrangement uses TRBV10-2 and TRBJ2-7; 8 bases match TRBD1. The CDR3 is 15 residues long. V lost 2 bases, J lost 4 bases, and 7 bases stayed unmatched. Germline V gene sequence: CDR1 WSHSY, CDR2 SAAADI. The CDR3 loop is CASSEVAGGSYEQYF. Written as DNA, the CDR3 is TGCGCCAGCAGTGAGGTGGCAGGGGGCTCGTACGAGCAGTACTTC.

The CDR3 nucleotides are TGCGCCAGCAGCCAGTCCAGGGTGGTGGGGGAGACCCAGTACTTC. Amino acids: CASSQSRVVGETQYF. V is TRBV4-1 and J is TRBJ2-5, with D perhaps matching TRBD1 (5 bases). The germline CDR1 and CDR2 sequences are MGHRA and YSYEKL. This CDR3 has 15 amino acids. V lost 3 bases, J lost 5 bases, and 16 bases lay in between.

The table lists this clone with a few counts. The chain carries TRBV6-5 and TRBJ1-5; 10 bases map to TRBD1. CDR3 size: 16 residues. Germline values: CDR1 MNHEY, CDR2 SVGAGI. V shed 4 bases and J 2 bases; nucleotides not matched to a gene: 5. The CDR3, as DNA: TGTGCCAGCAGTTCACGACAGGGGGCTGGCAATCAGCCCCAGCATTTT. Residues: CASSSRQGAGNQPQHF.

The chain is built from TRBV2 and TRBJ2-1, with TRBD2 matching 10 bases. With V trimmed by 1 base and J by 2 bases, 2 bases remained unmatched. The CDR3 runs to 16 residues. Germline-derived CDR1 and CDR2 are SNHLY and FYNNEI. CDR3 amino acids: CASSEGTSGTYNEQFF. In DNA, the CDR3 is TGTGCCAGCAGTGAAGGTACTAGCGGGACCTACAATGAGCAGTTCTTC. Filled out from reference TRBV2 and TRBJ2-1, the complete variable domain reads EPEVTQTPSHQVTQMGQEVILRCVPISNHLYFYWYRQILGQKVEFLVSFYNNEISEKSEIFDDQFSVERPDGSNFTLKIRSTKLEDSAMYFCASSEGTSGTYNEQFFGPGTRLTVL.

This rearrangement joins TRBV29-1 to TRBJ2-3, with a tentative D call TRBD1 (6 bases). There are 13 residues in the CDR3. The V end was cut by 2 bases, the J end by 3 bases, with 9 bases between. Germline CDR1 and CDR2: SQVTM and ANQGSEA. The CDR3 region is CSVETQGTDTQYF. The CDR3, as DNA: TGCAGCGTTGAAACCCAGGGGACAGATACGCAGTATTTT.

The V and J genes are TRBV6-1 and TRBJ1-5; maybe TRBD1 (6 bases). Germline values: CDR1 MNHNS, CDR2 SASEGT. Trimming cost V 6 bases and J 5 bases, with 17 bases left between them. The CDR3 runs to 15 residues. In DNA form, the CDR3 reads TGTGCCAGCAGAGACTCCGGGACAAACCATCAGCCCCAGCATTTT. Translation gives CASRDSGTNHQPQHF.